These 27 T cell receptor beta chains came from one sample sequenced in a study of identical twins. Each CDR3 protein gets one entry after TCRdb re-called the 5' RACE reads with MiXCR. The table has around 1.7 million distinct CDR3 sequences, roughly 35% seen once. Material for sequencing was cord blood. The receptor set was obtained from a newborn girl in good health.

A remark on this clonotype: At one boundary the junction diverges from the germline segment, which might be a read error. This chain links TRBV4-2 with TRBJ1-2; 11 bases map to TRBD1. This CDR3 is built from 16 residues. Germline CDR1 is LGHNA and CDR2 is YNFKEQ. CDR3 residues: CASSPRDRGAYYGCTF. The CDR3 bases are TGTGCCAGCAGCCCTCGGGACAGGGGGGCCTACTATGGCTGCACCTTC.

V gene TRBV7-2 combines with J gene TRBJ2-3; possibly TRBD2 for D (6 bases). With 2 bases removed from V and 2 bases from J, the gap between germline ends came to 14 bases. There are 16 residues in the CDR3. Per germline, CDR1 SGHTA and CDR2 FQGNSA. The CDR3 DNA reads TGTGCCAGCAGCTTAAGGCGGGGCCGAATCACAGATACGCAGTATTTT. This translates into CASSLRRGRITDTQYF.

The chain uses TRBV4-2 and TRBJ2-1; 11 positions match TRBD2. With V trimmed by 4 bases and J by 7 bases, 9 bases remained unmatched. The germline gives CDR1 LGHNA, CDR2 YNFKEQ. The CDR3 sequence is 16 residues long. The CDR3 region has the DNA TGTGCCAGCAGCCGCGATACTAGCGGGAGTGGTAATGAGCAGTTCTTC. Amino acid sequence: CASSRDTSGSGNEQFF.

This chain uses TRBV3-1 with TRBJ2-5, with a possible D match to TRBD2 (6 bases). Deletions cut 2 bases from V and 4 bases from J, with 14 bases between. The CDR3 extends over 15 amino acids. Germline CDR1 and CDR2: LGHDT and YNNKEL (reference sequence). The CDR3 DNA reads as TGTGCCAGCAGCCAAATAGGGGAGGATGGAGAGACCCAGTACTTC. Encoded protein: CASSQIGEDGETQYF.

V usage is TRBV5-1 and J usage is TRBJ1-3; D ambiguous. V gave up 0 bases and J gave up 0 bases, with 7 bases separating them. The CDR3 loop spans 15 amino acids. Germline V gene data show CDR1 as SGHRS and CDR2 as YFSETQ. The CDR3 sequence is CASSLDSFSGNTIYF. In DNA, the CDR3 is TGCGCCAGCAGCTTGGACAGCTTCTCTGGAAACACCATATATTTT.

This clonotype was counted many times. The V call is TRBV5-1, the J call TRBJ1-2; D is possibly TRBD1 (5 bases). Looked up from germline, CDR1 is SGHRS and CDR2 is YFSETQ. Trimming took off 4 bases at V and 4 bases at J, with 11 bases between the two ends. The CDR3 sequence is 13 residues long. The CDR3 coding sequence is TGCGCCAGCAGCCCGGGACTCCTCTATGGCTACACCTTC. It specifies CASSPGLLYGYTF.

The CDR3 loop is CASNSNAGTSGMETQYF. The CDR3 DNA reads TGCGCCAGCAACTCAAACGCCGGGACTAGCGGGATGGAGACCCAGTACTTC. This rearrangement joins TRBV5-1 to TRBJ2-5; 13 bases are shared with TRBD2. After removal of 6 bases from V and 5 bases from J, the junction contained 13 bases not matched to a gene. The CDR3 contains 17 residues. The germline gives CDR1 SGHRS, CDR2 YFSETQ.

This sequence joins TRBV6-5 and TRBJ1-4, with D possibly matching TRBD1 (6 bases). Per the germline V gene, CDR1 is MNHEY and CDR2 is SVGAGI. The V gene lost 0 bases and the J gene lost 0 bases, with 14 bases spanning the gap. The CDR3 has 18 residues. The CDR3 reads CASSYSQQGPPTNEKLFF. CDR3 DNA: TGTGCCAGCAGTTACTCCCAACAGGGACCTCCAACTAATGAAAAACTGTTTTTT.

The table lists this clonotype with a few counts. V is TRBV29-1 and J is TRBJ1-1; D unresolved. The V gene's germline CDR1 is SQVTM and CDR2 ANQGSEA. The CDR3 contains 11 residues. V lost 3 bases, J lost 5 bases, and 7 bases lay in between. The chain's CDR3 is CSVELGTEAFF. The CDR3 DNA follows: TGCAGCGTTGAGCTGGGGACTGAAGCTTTCTTT.

This CDR3 reads CAITGQGRVNEKLFF. As DNA, the CDR3 is TGTGCCATAACGGGACAGGGGAGGGTTAATGAAAAACTGTTTTTT. The V gene is TRBV28, the J gene TRBJ1-4; 10 bases are shared with TRBD1. Germline trimming cut 10 bases from V and 4 bases from J; bases unmatched to any gene: 9. The CDR3 consists of 15 residues. Germline CDR1 reads MDHEN; CDR2 reads SYDVKM.

On this clonotype itself: A much larger clone lies one base from this, so it may be a read error. The gene calls are TRBV12-3 or TRBV12-4 and TRBJ2-5; a possible D gene is TRBD1 (5 bases). Trimming pared 5 bases from V and 1 base from J, leaving 14 bases between. The CDR3 length is 15 residues. CDR3 sequence reads: CASSPRQTCQETQYF. The CDR3 DNA reads TGTGCCAGCAGTCCCCGACAGACATGCCAAGAGACCCAGTACTTC.

Notes on this clonotype: A far larger clone is off by one base, so a read error is likely. V gene TRBV6-1 combines with J gene TRBJ2-1; D is unclear. V was cut by 5 bases and J by 4 bases, with 6 bases left in between. The CDR3 runs to 12 residues. In germline, CDR1 is MNHNS, CDR2 SASEGT. The CDR3 reads CASSCRYNEQFF. The CDR3 bases are TGTGCCAGCAGTTGCAGGTACAATGAGCAGTTCTTC.

This chain links TRBV6-9 with TRBJ2-1; TRBD2 matches at 10 bases. This CDR3 is built from 16 residues. Germline V CDR1 and CDR2: MNHGY, SVAAGI. With 4 bases clipped from V and 5 bases from J, the junction kept 8 bases outside the gene matches. CDR3: CASSFSTSGDHNEQFF. The CDR3 bases are TGTGCCAGCAGTTTCTCTACTAGCGGGGACCACAATGAGCAGTTCTTC.

J is TRBJ2-1 and V is TRBV12-3 or TRBV12-4; D might be TRBD1 (5 bases). Matching the DNA end better, TRBJ2-7 makes the J call doubtful. This CDR3 is 15 amino acids long. This CDR3 is CASSFSRGTYNEQYF. The CDR3 DNA sequence: TGTGCCAGCAGTTTTAGTAGGGGCACCTACAATGAGCAGTACTTC.

The rearrangement joins TRBV5-1 to TRBJ1-2; no firm D call. The V and J ends lost 1 base and 4 bases respectively, with 17 bases between them. The CDR3 contains 16 residues. From germline, CDR1 is SGHRS and CDR2 YFSETQ. The CDR3 sequence: CASSLRTEILSYGYTF. The CDR3 DNA reads as TGCGCCAGCAGCTTGAGGACGGAGATCCTATCCTATGGCTACACCTTC.

With respect to this clonotype: As the CDR3 is not closed by the conserved phenylalanine or tryptophan, this likely results from a read error. The chain employs TRBV5-1 and TRBJ2-3; 9 positions match TRBD2. The junction had 10 bases not matched to a gene; V was cut back by 0 bases and J by 5 bases. The CDR3 is made up of 17 amino acids. The V gene's germline CDR1 is SGHRS and CDR2 YFSETQ. The CDR3 DNA reads as TGCGCCAGCAGCTTGGCTTTAGCGGGAGCGGATAGAGATACGCAGTATTTG. Its translation: CASSLALAGADRDTQYL.

This clonotype was recorded at least ten times. This sequence joins TRBV27 and TRBJ2-1; TRBD1 might be the D (6 bases). Per germline, CDR1 MNHEY and CDR2 SMNVEV (reference sequence). V was pared by 7 bases and J by 9 bases, with 13 bases between. The CDR3 length is 12 residues. The CDR3 region has the DNA TGTGCCAGCACCCTAGACAGGCGTGAGCAGTTCTTC. Protein product: CASTLDRREQFF.

The chain employs TRBV7-2 and TRBJ2-1; D could derive from TRBD1 or TRBD2 (5 bases each). Per germline, CDR1 SGHTA and CDR2 FQGNSA. The V gene lost 0 bases and the J gene lost 9 bases, with 12 bases spanning the gap. This CDR3 has 14 residues. CDR3 residues: CASSLAGVNSEQFF. In DNA form, the CDR3 reads TGTGCCAGCAGCTTAGCGGGGGTCAACAGTGAGCAGTTCTTC.

CDR3 DNA: TGTGCCAGCAGGCACACAACGAACACCGGGGAGCTGTTTTTT. Amino acids: CASRHTTNTGELFF. The chain uses TRBV14 and TRBJ2-2, with D unresolved. With 6 bases removed from V and 0 bases from J, the gap between germline ends came to 8 bases. The CDR3 contains 14 residues. Germline values: CDR1 SGHDN, CDR2 FVKESK.

This chain uses TRBV27 with TRBJ1-6; TRBD1 aligns across 10 bases. The germline V gene encodes CDR1 MNHEY and CDR2 SMNVEV (reference sequence). V dropped 4 bases and J dropped 6; count of bases not matched to a gene: 12. There are 18 residues in the CDR3. The DNA of the CDR3 is TGTGCCAGCAGTTCCAGGACAGGGGGTCTTATCGGTAATTCACCCCTCCACTTT. Translation gives CASSSRTGGLIGNSPLHF.

The chain employs TRBV29-1 and TRBJ2-1, with D perhaps TRBD1 (5 bases). The CDR3 contains 13 residues. Trimming pared 6 bases from V and 0 bases from J, leaving 9 bases between. The germline gives CDR1 SQVTM, CDR2 ANQGSEA. The CDR3: CSVCDSSYNEQFF. The CDR3 DNA reads TGCAGCGTCTGCGACAGCTCCTACAATGAGCAGTTCTTC.

This sequence joins TRBV3-1 and TRBJ2-4; D possibly matches TRBD1 or TRBD2 (6 bases each). The CDR3 runs 16 residues. Germline assignment: CDR1 LGHDT and CDR2 YNNKEL (reference sequence). Trimming cost V 5 bases and J 4 bases, with 18 bases left between them. The CDR3 nucleotides read TGTGCCAGCAGCACCCGACACGGGGGCCTAAAAAACATTCAGTACTTC. This gives the protein CASSTRHGGLKNIQYF.

The J gene is TRBJ1-6, the V gene TRBV12-3 or TRBV12-4; D remains ambiguous. This CDR3 region has 15 residues. V gave up 4 bases and J gave up 4 bases, with 11 bases separating them. CDR3 in amino acids: CASSSLSQYNSPLHF. The CDR3 nucleotides are TGTGCCAGCAGTTCTTTAAGTCAGTATAATTCACCCCTCCACTTT.

The gene calls are TRBV15 and TRBJ1-1; D unresolved. CDR1 and CDR2 (germline): LNHNV, YYDKDF (reference sequence). The CDR3 consists of 15 residues. V was trimmed by 3 bases and J by 3 bases, leaving 14 bases between them. CDR3 protein: CATSSYEVSHTEAFF. The CDR3 bases are TGTGCCACCAGCAGCTACGAGGTATCGCACACTGAAGCTTTCTTT.

The chain employs TRBV20-1 and TRBJ1-1; no definite D call. V gave up 2 bases and J gave up 3 bases, with 4 bases separating them. Germline lookup yields CDR1 DFQATT and CDR2 SNEGSKA (reference sequence). CDR3 length: 11 amino acids. The CDR3 sequence: CSARLDTEAFF. The CDR3 DNA is TGCAGTGCTAGATTGGACACTGAAGCTTTCTTT.

This chain connects TRBV28 to TRBJ1-4, with 11 positions matching TRBD1. CDR1 and CDR2 (germline): MDHEN, SYDVKM. CDR3 size: 16 residues. With V trimmed by 4 bases and J by 7 bases, 8 bases remained unmatched. DNA for the CDR3: TGTGCCAGCAGTTACCCCAGGGGGACAGGGGGTGAAAAACTGTTTTTT. This codes for CASSYPRGTGGEKLFF. Complete variable domain (other parts from reference TRBV28 and TRBJ1-4): DVKVTQSSRYLVKRTGEKVFLECVQDMDHENMFWYRQDPGLGLRLIYFSYDVKMKEKGDIPEGYSVSREKKERFSLILESASTNQTSMYLCASSYPRGTGGEKLFFGSGTQLSVL.

This chain joins TRBV12-5 and TRBJ2-1; TRBD1 aligns across 7 bases. Germline V gene lookup returns CDR1 LGHNT and CDR2 FRNRAP. The CDR3 consists of 16 residues. J gave up 6 bases and V 2 bases, and 10 bases lay outside the gene matches. In DNA form, the CDR3 reads TGTGCTAGTGGTTTGACTCGACAGGGCGCCTGCAATGAGCAGTTCTTC. Protein product: CASGLTRQGACNEQFF.